What follows are 17 T cell receptor beta chains derived from one specimen sequenced in a study of early T cells in non-severe SARS-CoV-2 infection. TCRdb reanalysed the 5' RACE reads using MiXCR and keeps one entry per CDR3 protein. The data hold tens of thousands of distinct CDR3 sequences, with roughly 6.2% observed a single time. Sequencing used whole blood. The receptors stem from an adult who was a healthcare worker with PCR-confirmed SARS-CoV-2 infection or an uninfected control (not recorded which).

In this sample, this clonotype turned up a few times. The rearrangement joins TRBV18 to TRBJ2-1; 7 positions match TRBD1. Per the germline V gene, CDR1 is KGHSH and CDR2 is LQKENI. V trimming: 6 bases; J trimming: 0 bases; junction bases outside the gene matches: 5. The CDR3 loop spans 15 amino acids. CDR3 sequence (DNA): TGTGCCAGCTCGCCGACAGGGCCCTCCTACAATGAGCAGTTCTTC. Its translation is CASSPTGPSYNEQFF.

This clonotype was counted only a few times. This chain connects TRBV7-3 to TRBJ2-5; D unresolved. V was clipped by 2 bases and J by 5 bases, with 6 bases between them. Germline values: CDR1 SGHTA, CDR2 FQGTGA. The CDR3 length is 12 residues. The CDR3 region has the DNA TGTGCCAGCAGCTTACCCGGGGAGACCCAGTACTTC. This codes for CASSLPGETQYF.

Only a few counts were recorded for this clonotype. This sequence joins TRBV18 and TRBJ1-2; D remains unclear. CDR1 KGHSH and CDR2 LQKENI come from the germline V gene. Between the trimmed V and J ends, which lost 2 bases and 0 bases, there was a span of 10 bases. The CDR3 has 15 residues. In nucleotides, the CDR3 is TGTGCCAGCTCACCATGGCAGGACGCTAACTATGGCTACACCTTC. Translating gives CASSPWQDANYGYTF.

This clonotype was seen only a few times. The J gene is TRBJ1-5, the V gene TRBV6-5; no firm D call. Trimming left V 7 bases short and J 1 base short, with 5 bases between. This CDR3 region has 12 residues. Germline loops: CDR1 MNHEY, CDR2 SVGAGI. CDR3 nucleotide sequence: TGTGCCAGCAAAACAAGCAATCAGCCCCAGCATTTT. Protein sequence: CASKTSNQPQHF.

In this sample, this clonotype turned up a few times. This chain joins TRBV7-2 and TRBJ2-2; 7 nucleotides align to TRBD2. Germline-derived CDR1 and CDR2 are SGHTA and FQGNSA. J was trimmed by 2 bases and V by 5 bases; bases with no gene match: 2. CDR3 length: 14 amino acids. The DNA for the CDR3 is TGTGCCAGCAGCACTAGCGCCAACACCGGGGAGCTGTTTTTT. It yields the protein CASSTSANTGELFF.

In this sample, this clonotype turned up many times. V is TRBV28 and J is TRBJ1-5; TRBD1 matches 7 bases. The CDR3 loop spans 13 amino acids. Germline V lookup: CDR1 MDHEN, CDR2 SYDVKM. J lost 7 bases, V lost 7 bases, and 7 bases had no gene match. This CDR3 reads CASTTGRSQPQHF. The DNA for the CDR3 is TGTGCCAGCACGACAGGGAGATCCCAGCCCCAGCATTTT.

The table lists this clonotype with many counts. V usage is TRBV12-3 or TRBV12-4 and J usage is TRBJ2-5, with TRBD1 matching over 8 bases. Trimming took 3 bases from V and 1 from J; bases not matched to a gene: 4. The length of the CDR3 is 15 residues. CDR3 DNA sequence: TGTGCCAGCAGTTTGTACCAGGGGGCCCAAGAGACCCAGTACTTC. Translation gives CASSLYQGAQETQYF.

This clonotype was recorded many times. The rearrangement joins TRBV7-2 to TRBJ2-1; D might be TRBD1 (5 bases). The CDR3 extends over 15 amino acids. V shed 5 bases and J shed 5 bases, with 16 bases lying between them. The germline CDR1 and CDR2 sequences are SGHTA and FQGNSA. The CDR3 protein is CASSIDSYPNNEQFF. The CDR3, as DNA: TGTGCCAGCAGCATTGACAGCTACCCGAACAATGAGCAGTTCTTC.

This clonotype was counted ten times or more. CDR3 amino acids: CASSQGDYYEQYF. CDR3 nucleotide sequence: TGTGCCAGCTCGCAGGGGGACTACTACGAGCAGTACTTC. The V gene is TRBV18, the J gene TRBJ2-7; D possibly matches TRBD1 or TRBD2 (7 bases each). CDR1 is KGHSH and CDR2 is LQKENI in the germline V gene. V dropped 6 bases and J dropped 3 bases, with 12 bases sitting between them. CDR3 size: 13 residues.

This clonotype has ten or more counts. The chain combines TRBV12-5 with TRBJ1-5, with a weak D call TRBD1 (6 bases). Germline V gene lookup returns CDR1 LGHNT and CDR2 FRNRAP. V lost 3 bases and J lost 3, with 12 bases in between. The CDR3 consists of 15 residues. CDR3 residues: CASGFVRGANQPQHF. The CDR3 DNA sequence: TGTGCTAGTGGTTTTGTGCGGGGGGCCAATCAGCCCCAGCATTTT.

The chain combines TRBV20-1 with TRBJ2-5; 9 positions match TRBD2. The CDR3 length is 16 residues. The V gene's germline CDR1 is DFQATT and CDR2 SNEGSKA (reference sequence). Germline trimming cut 5 bases from V and 4 bases from J; bases unmatched to any gene: 14. The CDR3 is CSAASLAGLGRETQYF. The CDR3 DNA sequence: TGCAGTGCTGCGAGTCTAGCGGGGTTGGGGAGAGAGACCCAGTACTTC.

To note about this clonotype: This sequence may be a read error, since a much larger clone differs from it by one base. In nucleotides, the CDR3 is TGTGCCTGCAGTTACAGCGGACTAGCCTCGGAGACCCAGTACTTC. Amino acids: CACSYSGLASETQYF. This chain uses TRBV6-2 or TRBV6-3 with TRBJ2-5, with 8 bases aligning to TRBD2. The CDR3 loop spans 15 amino acids. Per the germline V gene, CDR1 is MNHEY and CDR2 is SVGEGT.

This clonotype was picked up a small number of times. The CDR3 nucleotides read TGCGCCAGCAGCTGGGGACAGGGAGGGACTGAAGCTTTCTTT. Translating it yields CASSWGQGGTEAFF. V and J are TRBV5-1 and TRBJ1-1, with 9 nucleotides matching TRBD1. With V trimmed by 3 bases and J by 5 bases, 5 bases remained unmatched. Looked up from germline, CDR1 is SGHRS and CDR2 is YFSETQ. This CDR3 region has 14 residues.

This clonotype has a handful of counts. The chain combines TRBV7-9 with TRBJ2-7, with D uncertain. This CDR3 is built from 15 residues. V lost 1 base to trimming and J lost 0 bases, with 10 bases between them. Germline CDR1 reads SEHNR; CDR2 reads FQNEAQ (reference sequence). The CDR3 DNA follows: TGTGCCAGCAGCTTAGAGGGCCGGAGCTCCTACGAGCAGTACTTC. Protein: CASSLEGRSSYEQYF. The whole variable domain, filled in from reference TRBV7-9 and TRBJ2-7, reads DTGVSQNPRHKITKRGQNVTFRCDPISEHNRLYWYRQTLGQGPEFLTYFQNEAQLEKSRLLSDRFSAERPKGSFSTLEIQRTEQGDSAMYLCASSLEGRSSYEQYFGPGTRLTVT.

This clonotype was detected only a few times. This chain uses TRBV7-8 with TRBJ2-3; the match to TRBD2 covers 8 bases. The trim removed 4 bases at V and 3 bases at J, leaving 12 bases unmatched. Germline-derived CDR1 and CDR2 are SGHVS and FQNEAQ. The CDR3 is 17 residues long. The CDR3 sequence: CASSSRPRGGRTDTQYF. For the CDR3, the DNA is TGTGCCAGCAGCTCTAGACCCCGGGGGGGCCGTACAGATACGCAGTATTTT.

The J gene is TRBJ2-1, the V gene TRBV9, with TRBD1 matching over 8 bases. The CDR3 covers 12 residues. Germline assignment: CDR1 SGDLS and CDR2 YYNGEE. Germline trimming cut 3 bases from V and 9 bases from J; bases unmatched to any gene: 2. This CDR3 reads CASSGDRGEQFF. CDR3 in DNA: TGTGCCAGCAGCGGCGACAGGGGTGAGCAGTTCTTC. Using reference TRBV9 and TRBJ2-1 for the parts outside the CDR3, the full variable domain is DSGVTQTPKHLITATGQRVTLRCSPRSGDLSVYWYQQSLDQGLQFLIQYYNGEERAKGNILERFSAQQFPDLHSELNLSSLELGDSALYFCASSGDRGEQFFGPGTRLTVL.

This clonotype was recorded a few times. The chain links TRBV11-3 to TRBJ1-1; D uncertain. There are 15 residues in the CDR3. Germline loops: CDR1 SGHNT, CDR2 YENEEA. Deletions cut 4 bases from V and 0 bases from J, with 12 bases between. The CDR3 nucleotides are TGTGCCAGCAGCTCGATTAGACGGTTGAACACTGAAGCTTTCTTT. This encodes CASSSIRRLNTEAFF.